Shown below are 26 T cell receptor beta chains from a single sample sequenced in a study of T cells after yellow fever vaccination. Via MiXCR, TCRdb re-called the 5' RACE reads, giving one row per CDR3 protein. The sample records 250,000 or so distinct CDR3 sequences, approximately 3.8% being singletons. Sequenced material: PBMCs, taken 15 days after the yellow fever booster vaccination. These receptors originate from a young man who received the YFV17D yellow fever vaccine.

This clonotype was seen at least ten times. The V gene is TRBV12-3 or TRBV12-4, the J gene TRBJ2-3, with D perhaps TRBD1 (6 bases). The V end lost 6 bases, the J end lost 1 base, and 11 bases lay between the germline ends. The CDR3 is made up of 14 amino acids. CDR3 amino acids: CASSPEGGTDTQYF. The DNA for the CDR3 is TGTGCCAGCAGCCCAGAGGGGGGCACAGATACGCAGTATTTT.

Notes on this clonotype: Given a much more abundant clone one base away, this may be a read error. The chain links TRBV18 to TRBJ1-4, with D possibly matching TRBD1 (5 bases). This CDR3 is 14 amino acids long. CDR1 and CDR2 from the germline V gene are KGHSH and LQKENI. The CDR3 DNA reads TGTTCCAGCTCCCCTCGCCCGGGGGATGAAAAACTGTTTTTT. Its protein is CSSSPRPGDEKLFF.

This clonotype was observed at least ten times. J is TRBJ2-4 and V is TRBV7-2; D unresolved. This CDR3 comprises 13 residues. Per the germline V gene, CDR1 is SGHTA and CDR2 is FQGNSA. Trimming removed 1 base from V and 2 bases from J, with 3 bases in between. CDR3 amino acids: CASSLVTKNIQYF. The DNA of the CDR3 is TGTGCCAGCAGCTTAGTAACCAAAAACATTCAGTACTTC.

This clonotype occurred many times. This chain connects TRBV20-1 to TRBJ2-7; D ambiguous. Germline CDR1 DFQATT, CDR2 SNEGSKA (reference sequence). The CDR3 is made up of 14 amino acids. Deletions cut 6 bases from V and 3 bases from J, with 18 bases between. Here the CDR3 reads CSAIKLFRDYEQYF. The DNA of the CDR3 is TGCAGTGCCATAAAACTCTTTAGGGACTACGAGCAGTACTTC.

The table lists this clonotype with many counts. The chain employs TRBV7-9 and TRBJ2-3, with D perhaps matching TRBD2 (7 bases). The CDR3 totals 15 residues. The germline CDR1 and CDR2 sequences are SEHNR and FQNEAQ (reference sequence). Deletions cut 0 bases from V and 2 bases from J, with 9 bases between. CDR3 region: CASSLAGGPTDTQYF. The DNA for the CDR3 is TGTGCCAGCAGCTTAGCGGGGGGGCCCACAGATACGCAGTATTTT. Full variable domain (missing parts from reference TRBV7-9 and TRBJ2-3): DTGVSQNPRHKITKRGQNVTFRCDPISEHNRLYWYRQTLGQGPEFLTYFQNEAQLEKSRLLSDRFSAERPKGSFSTLEIQRTEQGDSAMYLCASSLAGGPTDTQYFGPGTRLTVL.

This clonotype was recorded at least ten times. The chain recombines TRBV20-1 with TRBJ2-1; D is tentatively TRBD1 or TRBD2 (6 bases each). Trimming removed 3 bases at V and 9 bases at J, with 18 bases between. The CDR3 length is 14 residues. CDR1 DFQATT and CDR2 SNEGSKA come from the germline V gene (reference sequence). CDR3 bases: TGCAGTGCTAGTTTGTTGGGGGGCCGAGGTGAGCAGTTCTTC. This sequence encodes CSASLLGGRGEQFF.

This clonotype was recorded at least ten times. V usage is TRBV12-3 or TRBV12-4 and J usage is TRBJ1-5; D gene unclear. The CDR3 loop spans 15 amino acids. The V gene lost 1 base and the J gene lost 0 bases, with 7 bases spanning the gap. CDR3 sequence reads: CASSLVGNSNQPQHF. In nucleotides, the CDR3 is TGTGCCAGCAGTTTAGTGGGTAATAGCAATCAGCCCCAGCATTTT.

This clonotype was counted ten times or more. The V gene is TRBV6-5, the J gene TRBJ1-2, with 11 nucleotides matching TRBD1. The germline V gene has CDR1 MNHEY and CDR2 SVGAGI. The CDR3 consists of 15 residues. Trimming took 0 bases from V and 7 from J; bases not matched to a gene: 4. CDR3 nucleotides: TGTGCCAGCAGTTACTCCGGGACAGGGGGACGTGGCTACACCTTC. This gives the protein CASSYSGTGGRGYTF.

This clonotype was picked up many times. The rearrangement uses TRBV19 and TRBJ2-3; D is unresolved. This CDR3 has 15 amino acids. With 6 bases removed from V and 4 bases from J, the gap between germline ends came to 17 bases. Germline values: CDR1 LNHDA, CDR2 SQIVND (reference sequence). The CDR3 DNA reads TGTGCCAGTAGCCCGACCGCCGTTGACCCAGATACGCAGTATTTT. Translating it yields CASSPTAVDPDTQYF.

This clonotype has only a few counts. The chain uses TRBV7-6 and TRBJ2-3; 7 bases are shared with TRBD2. The CDR3 sequence is 17 residues long. Trimming removed 5 bases from V and 2 bases from J; junction bases left unmatched: 13. The germline V gene encodes CDR1 SGHVS and CDR2 FNYEAQ. CDR3 sequence reads: CASSQKRDYRFTDTQYF. The CDR3 nucleotides read TGTGCCAGCAGCCAGAAGCGGGACTACCGATTCACAGATACGCAGTATTTT.

This clonotype was counted at least ten times. The chain recombines TRBV12-3 or TRBV12-4 with TRBJ2-1; 9 nucleotides line up with TRBD1. V lost 6 bases to trimming and J lost 8 bases; unmatched junction nucleotides: 11. The CDR3 contains 15 residues. In DNA form, the CDR3 reads TGTGCCAGCAGCTGGCGGGGACAGGGAGGCGATGAGCAGTTCTTC. Its protein product is CASSWRGQGGDEQFF.

This clonotype has at least ten counts. The J gene is TRBJ1-6, the V gene TRBV4-2; the match to TRBD1 covers 9 bases. Germline values: CDR1 LGHNA, CDR2 YNFKEQ. The V gene end was trimmed by 2 bases and the J gene end by 3 bases; junction bases not matched to a gene: 5. The CDR3 is 17 amino acids. This chain's CDR3 is CASSQSGQGSYNSPLHF. CDR3 coding DNA: TGTGCCAGCAGCCAATCCGGACAGGGGAGCTATAATTCACCCCTCCACTTT.

This clonotype was seen ten or more times. This chain uses TRBV5-1 with TRBJ1-6; possibly TRBD1 for D (6 bases). The CDR3 is 15 residues long. Trimming cost V 1 base and J 7 bases, with 12 bases left between them. The germline gives CDR1 SGHRS, CDR2 YFSETQ. In DNA, the CDR3 is TGCGCCAGCAGCTTGACAGGGTATGAGAATTCACCCCTCCACTTT. Translated, it gives CASSLTGYENSPLHF.

This clonotype was recorded at least ten times. This rearrangement joins TRBV4-2 to TRBJ2-3; 12 nucleotides match TRBD2. The V gene end was trimmed by 4 bases and the J gene end by 7 bases; junction bases not matched to a gene: 6. Germline V gives CDR1 LGHNA, CDR2 YNFKEQ. The CDR3 runs 15 residues. The DNA for the CDR3 is TGTGCCAGCAGCCCGTCTACTAGCGGGGGGAATACGCAGTATTTT. This codes for CASSPSTSGGNTQYF.

This clonotype was detected many times. The chain joins TRBV5-1 to TRBJ2-5; TRBD2 matches 7 bases. Germline trimming cut 4 bases from V and 3 bases from J; bases unmatched to any gene: 9. In germline, CDR1 is SGHRS, CDR2 YFSETQ. CDR3 length: 15 amino acids. In DNA, the CDR3 is TGCGCCAGCAGCCCCCAGAGCGGGGTGGAAGAGACCCAGTACTTC. Translated: CASSPQSGVEETQYF.

This clonotype has ten or more counts. The rearrangement uses TRBV7-2 and TRBJ1-4; D may be TRBD1 (5 bases). This CDR3 has 15 amino acids. Germline V gives CDR1 SGHTA, CDR2 FQGNSA. V was trimmed by 1 base and J by 6 bases, leaving 12 bases between them. CDR3 sequence reads: CASSLEGRQHEKLFF. CDR3 coding DNA: TGTGCCAGCAGCTTAGAAGGGCGACAGCATGAAAAACTGTTTTTT.

This clonotype was seen ten or more times. The rearrangement joins TRBV5-1 to TRBJ1-2, with D unresolved. CDR1 is SGHRS and CDR2 is YFSETQ in the germline V gene. V lost 1 base to trimming and J lost 3 bases, with 7 bases between them. This CDR3 has 13 residues. The CDR3: CASSLPHYYGYTF. CDR3 DNA: TGCGCCAGCAGCTTGCCACACTACTATGGCTACACCTTC.

This clonotype turned up a few times. CDR3 coding DNA: TGTGCCAGCAGTAGGGGTAGGGACGGTGAAGGCTATGGCTACACCTTC. The encoded protein is CASSRGRDGEGYGYTF. The genes are TRBV28 and TRBJ1-2; the D gene is possibly TRBD1 (5 bases). Germline V gives CDR1 MDHEN, CDR2 SYDVKM. The CDR3 runs to 16 residues. Trimming removed 5 bases at V and 4 bases at J, with 20 bases between.

This clonotype was counted only a few times. V gene TRBV2 combines with J gene TRBJ1-1; weak D call: TRBD1 (5 bases). Between the trimmed V and J ends, which lost 5 bases and 6 bases, there was a span of 10 bases. From germline, CDR1 is SNHLY and CDR2 FYNNEI. CDR3 length: 12 amino acids. The CDR3 loop reads CASSRDAPEAFF. The CDR3 DNA reads TGTGCCAGCAGTCGGGACGCCCCTGAAGCTTTCTTT.

Ten or more counts support this clonotype. This rearrangement joins TRBV4-1 to TRBJ1-3; 8 bases fit TRBD1. The CDR3 is made up of 15 amino acids. Germline trimming cut 4 bases from V and 4 bases from J; bases unmatched to any gene: 6. CDR1 MGHRA and CDR2 YSYEKL come from the germline V gene. This CDR3 reads CASSLDRGWGNTIYF. In nucleotides, the CDR3 is TGCGCCAGCAGCCTCGACAGGGGTTGGGGAAACACCATATATTTT.

This clonotype came up a few times. J is TRBJ1-3 and V is TRBV18, with 9 bases matching TRBD1. V gave up 6 bases and J gave up 4 bases; unmatched junction bases: 10. The CDR3 has 16 amino acids. CDR1 and CDR2 from the germline V gene are KGHSH and LQKENI. In DNA, the CDR3 is TGTGCCAGCTCCCGAAACAGGGGGCGTTCAGGAAACACCATATATTTT. The encoded protein is CASSRNRGRSGNTIYF.

There are many counts of this clonotype. This chain uses TRBV18 with TRBJ2-7; tentative D call: TRBD1 (5 bases). V was clipped by 6 bases and J by 4 bases, with 16 bases between them. The CDR3 totals 14 residues. Germline loops: CDR1 KGHSH, CDR2 LQKENI. DNA of the CDR3: TGTGCCAGCTCTCAGTGGGGCAACAGGTACGAGCAGTACGTC. Encoded protein: CASSQWGNRYEQYV.

The V gene is TRBV12-2, the J gene TRBJ2-5; the listed D gene, TRBD2, was not tested against the DNA. TRBV12-2 corresponds to a pseudogene. The CDR3 has 15 amino acids. CDR3 protein: CASRCASRSQETQYF. CDR3 in DNA: TGTGCAAGTCGCTGTGCCTCCCGGAGCCAAGAGACCCAGTACTTC.

This clonotype has ten or more counts. The chain has TRBV4-3 and TRBJ1-2; the D is unclear. This CDR3 comprises 15 residues. Germline V gene lookup returns CDR1 LGHNA and CDR2 YSLEER. V was trimmed by 1 base and J by 4 bases, leaving 13 bases between them. CDR3 sequence reads: CASSQGIYRRYGYTF. CDR3 DNA: TGCGCCAGCAGCCAAGGAATCTACCGGCGCTATGGCTACACCTTC.

This clonotype has ten or more counts. The V and J genes are TRBV7-2 and TRBJ1-2; 8 positions agree with TRBD1. The junction had 8 bases not matched to a gene; V was cut back by 4 bases and J by 1 base. Looked up from germline, CDR1 is SGHTA and CDR2 is FQGNSA. The length of the CDR3 is 16 residues. The CDR3 DNA sequence: TGTGCCAGCAGCTCAACTCGGACAGGGCGTAACTATGGCTACACCTTC. Translating it yields CASSSTRTGRNYGYTF.

This clonotype was found many times. The chain uses TRBV20-1 and TRBJ2-7; D remains ambiguous. The V and J ends lost 0 bases and 7 bases respectively, with 13 bases between them. Per germline, CDR1 DFQATT and CDR2 SNEGSKA (reference sequence). The CDR3 has 13 amino acids. CDR3 amino acids: CSARDSRFDEQYV. In nucleotides, the CDR3 is TGCAGTGCTAGAGATTCACGGTTTGATGAGCAGTACGTC.